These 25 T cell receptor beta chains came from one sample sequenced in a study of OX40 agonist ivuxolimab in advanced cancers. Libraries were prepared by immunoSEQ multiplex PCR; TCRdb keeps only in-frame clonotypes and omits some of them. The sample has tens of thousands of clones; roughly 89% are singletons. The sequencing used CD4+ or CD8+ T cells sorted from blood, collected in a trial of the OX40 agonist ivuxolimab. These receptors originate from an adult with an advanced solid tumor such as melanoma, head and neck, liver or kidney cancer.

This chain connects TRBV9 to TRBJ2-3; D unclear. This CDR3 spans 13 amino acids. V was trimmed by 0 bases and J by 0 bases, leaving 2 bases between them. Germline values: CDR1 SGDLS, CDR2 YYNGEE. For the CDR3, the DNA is TGTGCCAGCAGCGTAGTTAGCACAGATACGCAGTATTTT. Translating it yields CASSVVSTDTQYF.

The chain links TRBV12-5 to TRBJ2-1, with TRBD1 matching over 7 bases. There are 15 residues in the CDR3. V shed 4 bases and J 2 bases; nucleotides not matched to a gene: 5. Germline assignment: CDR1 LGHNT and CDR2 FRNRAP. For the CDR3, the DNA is TGTGCTAGTGGTTACAGGGGTCCCGCCTACAATGAGCAGTTCTTC. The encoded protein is CASGYRGPAYNEQFF.

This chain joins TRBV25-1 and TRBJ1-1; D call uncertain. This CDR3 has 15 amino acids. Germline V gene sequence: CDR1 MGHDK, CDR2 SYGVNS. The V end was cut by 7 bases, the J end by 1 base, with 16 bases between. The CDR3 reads CASNPQGQANTEAFF. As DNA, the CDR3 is TGTGCCAGCAATCCACAAGGGCAGGCGAACACTGAAGCTTTCTTT.

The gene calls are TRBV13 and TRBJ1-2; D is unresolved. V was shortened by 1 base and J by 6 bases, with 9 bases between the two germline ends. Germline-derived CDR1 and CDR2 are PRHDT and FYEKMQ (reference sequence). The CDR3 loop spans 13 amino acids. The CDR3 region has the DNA TGTGCCAGCAGCTTAGAAGGGAGCGATGGCTACACCTTC. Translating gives CASSLEGSDGYTF.

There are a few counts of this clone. CDR3 in amino acids: CASSVEANRENYGYTF. Here the CDR3 DNA reads TGTGCCAGCAGCGTAGAGGCAAACAGGGAAAACTATGGCTACACCTTC. The V gene is TRBV9, the J gene TRBJ1-2, with a weak D call TRBD1 (6 bases). V lost 0 bases to trimming and J lost 2 bases, with 14 bases between them. The CDR3 covers 16 residues. CDR1 is SGDLS, CDR2 YYNGEE, per germline.

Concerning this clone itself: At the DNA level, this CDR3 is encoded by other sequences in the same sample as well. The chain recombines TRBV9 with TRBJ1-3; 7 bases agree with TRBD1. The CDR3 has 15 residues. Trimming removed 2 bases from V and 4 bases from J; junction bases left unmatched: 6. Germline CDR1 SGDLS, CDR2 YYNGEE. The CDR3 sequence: CASSVGGGSGNTIYF. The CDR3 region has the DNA TGTGCCAGCAGCGTTGGAGGGGGCTCGGGAAACACCATATATTTT. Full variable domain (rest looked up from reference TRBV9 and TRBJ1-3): DSGVTQTPKHLITATGQRVTLRCSPRSGDLSVYWYQQSLDQGLQFLIQYYNGEERAKGNILERFSAQQFPDLHSELNLSSLELGDSALYFCASSVGGGSGNTIYFGEGSWLTVV.

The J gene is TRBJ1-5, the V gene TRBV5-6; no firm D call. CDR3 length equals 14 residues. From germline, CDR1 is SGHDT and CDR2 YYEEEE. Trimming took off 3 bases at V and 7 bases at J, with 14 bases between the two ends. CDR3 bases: TGTGCCAGCAGCTGGGGATCAGGAGGGCAGCCCCAGCATTTT. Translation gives CASSWGSGGQPQHF.

CDR3 loop: CASSSHFPISSYNEQFF. The CDR3 DNA is TGTGCCAGCAGTTCCCATTTCCCCATTAGCTCCTACAATGAGCAGTTCTTC. The chain links TRBV27 to TRBJ2-1; D uncertain. Germline lookup yields CDR1 MNHEY and CDR2 SMNVEV (reference sequence). Trimming pared 4 bases from V and 0 bases from J, leaving 16 bases between. The CDR3 runs to 17 residues.

The chain's CDR3 is CASGLGRATYEQYF. In DNA form, the CDR3 reads TGTGCTAGTGGTTTGGGCCGGGCGACCTACGAGCAGTACTTC. The genes are TRBV12-5 and TRBJ2-7; no definite D call. The CDR3 spans 14 residues. Trimming shortened V by 1 base and J by 2 bases, and 9 bases separated the two germline ends. Germline CDR1 LGHNT, CDR2 FRNRAP.

The CDR3 is CASSFTGLGTEAFF. The CDR3 DNA reads TGTGCCAGCAGTTTCACAGGGCTGGGAACTGAAGCTTTCTTT. This chain links TRBV6-6 with TRBJ1-1, with D tentatively TRBD1 (6 bases). Deletions cut 4 bases from V and 5 bases from J, with 14 bases between. Germline V gene lookup returns CDR1 MNHNY and CDR2 SVGAGI (reference sequence). This CDR3 contains 14 residues.

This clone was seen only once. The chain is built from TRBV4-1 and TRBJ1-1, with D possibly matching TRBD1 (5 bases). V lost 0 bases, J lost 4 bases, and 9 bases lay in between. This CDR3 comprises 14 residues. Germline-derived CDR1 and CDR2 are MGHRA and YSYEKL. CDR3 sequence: CASSQDRAGTEAFF. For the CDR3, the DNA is TGCGCCAGCAGCCAAGACAGGGCCGGCACTGAAGCTTTCTTT.

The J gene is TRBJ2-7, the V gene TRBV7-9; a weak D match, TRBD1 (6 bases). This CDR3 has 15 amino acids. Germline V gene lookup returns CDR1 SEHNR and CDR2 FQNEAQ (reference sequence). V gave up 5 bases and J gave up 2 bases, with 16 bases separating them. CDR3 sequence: CASSTSGTLPYEQYF. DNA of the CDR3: TGTGCCAGCAGCACCTCCGGGACACTTCCCTACGAGCAGTACTTC.

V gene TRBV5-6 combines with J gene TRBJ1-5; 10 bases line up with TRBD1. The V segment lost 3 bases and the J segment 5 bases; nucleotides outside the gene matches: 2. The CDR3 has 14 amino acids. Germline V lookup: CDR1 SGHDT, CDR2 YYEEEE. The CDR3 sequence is CASSYGTGDQPQHF. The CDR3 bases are TGTGCCAGCAGCTACGGGACAGGGGATCAGCCCCAGCATTTT. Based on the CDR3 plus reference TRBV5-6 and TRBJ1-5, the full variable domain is DAGVTQSPTHLIKTRGQQVTLRCSPKSGHDTVSWYQQALGQGPQFIFQYYEEEERQRGNFPDRFSGHQFPNYSSELNVNALLLGDSALYLCASSYGTGDQPQHFGDGTRLSIL.

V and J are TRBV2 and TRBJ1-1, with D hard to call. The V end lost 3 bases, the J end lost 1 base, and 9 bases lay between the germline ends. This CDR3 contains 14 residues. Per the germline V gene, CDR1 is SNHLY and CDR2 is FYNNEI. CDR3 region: CASSEYRGNTEAFF. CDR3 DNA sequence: TGTGCCAGCAGTGAGTACCGAGGGAACACTGAAGCTTTCTTT.

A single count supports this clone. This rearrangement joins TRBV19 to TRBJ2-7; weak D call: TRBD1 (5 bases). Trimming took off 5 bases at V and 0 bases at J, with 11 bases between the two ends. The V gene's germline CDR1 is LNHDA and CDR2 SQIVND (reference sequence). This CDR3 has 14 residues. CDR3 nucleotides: TGTGCCAGTAGTCGTCAAGACAGCTCCTACGAGCAGTACTTC. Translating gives CASSRQDSSYEQYF.

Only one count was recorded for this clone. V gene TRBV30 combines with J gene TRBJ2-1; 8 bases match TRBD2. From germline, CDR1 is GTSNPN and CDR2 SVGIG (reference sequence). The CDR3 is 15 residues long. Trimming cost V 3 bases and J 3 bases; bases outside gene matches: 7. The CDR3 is CAWSGGGRFYNEQFF. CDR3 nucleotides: TGTGCCTGGAGCGGGGGGGGACGCTTCTACAATGAGCAGTTCTTC.

The CDR3 protein is CASSSSIAGVTAETQYF. CDR3 nucleotides: TGTGCCAGCAGCTCTAGCATAGCGGGAGTAACCGCGGAGACCCAGTACTTC. The V and J genes are TRBV9 and TRBJ2-5, with TRBD2 matching over 9 bases. CDR1 SGDLS and CDR2 YYNGEE come from the germline V gene. This CDR3 has 17 amino acids. V lost 4 bases, J lost 5 bases, and 15 bases stayed unmatched.

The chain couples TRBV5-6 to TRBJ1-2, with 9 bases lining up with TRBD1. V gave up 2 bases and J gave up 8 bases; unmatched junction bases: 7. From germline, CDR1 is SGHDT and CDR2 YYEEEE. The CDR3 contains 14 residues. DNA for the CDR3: TGTGCCAGCAGCTTAGGGACAGGGTATGTCGGCTACACCTTC. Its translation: CASSLGTGYVGYTF.

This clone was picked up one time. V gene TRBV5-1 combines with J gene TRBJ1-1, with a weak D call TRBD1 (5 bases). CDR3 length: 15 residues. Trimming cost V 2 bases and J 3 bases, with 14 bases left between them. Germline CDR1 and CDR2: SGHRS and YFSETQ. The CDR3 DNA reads TGCGCCAGCAGCTTCCTCCAGGGAGAGGACACTGAAGCTTTCTTT. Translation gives CASSFLQGEDTEAFF.

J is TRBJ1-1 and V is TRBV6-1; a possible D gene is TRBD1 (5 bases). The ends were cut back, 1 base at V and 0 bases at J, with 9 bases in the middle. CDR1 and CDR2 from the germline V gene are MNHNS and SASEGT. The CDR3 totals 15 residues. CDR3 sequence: CASSEGEGMNTEAFF. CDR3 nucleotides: TGTGCCAGCAGTGAAGGAGAGGGGATGAACACTGAAGCTTTCTTT.

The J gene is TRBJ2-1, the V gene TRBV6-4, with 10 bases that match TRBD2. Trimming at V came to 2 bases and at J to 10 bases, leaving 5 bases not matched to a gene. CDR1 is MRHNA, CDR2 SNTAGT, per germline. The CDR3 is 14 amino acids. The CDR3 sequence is CASSDERGGLEQFF. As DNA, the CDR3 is TGTGCCAGCAGTGACGAGCGGGGGGGCTTGGAGCAGTTCTTC.

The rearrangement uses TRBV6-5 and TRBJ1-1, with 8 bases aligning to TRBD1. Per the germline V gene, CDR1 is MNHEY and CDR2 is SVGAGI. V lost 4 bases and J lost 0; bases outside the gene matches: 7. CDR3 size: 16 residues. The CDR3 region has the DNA TGTGCCAGCAGTTCTCGACAGGGGACGATGAACACTGAAGCTTTCTTT. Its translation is CASSSRQGTMNTEAFF.

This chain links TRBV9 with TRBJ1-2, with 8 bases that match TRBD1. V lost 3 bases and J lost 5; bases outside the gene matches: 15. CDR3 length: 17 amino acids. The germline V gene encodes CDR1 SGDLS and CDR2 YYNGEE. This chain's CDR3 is CASSGLQGDPPRYGYTF. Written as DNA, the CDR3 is TGTGCCAGCAGCGGGTTACAGGGGGACCCCCCTCGGTATGGCTACACCTTC. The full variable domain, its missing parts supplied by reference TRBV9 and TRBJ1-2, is DSGVTQTPKHLITATGQRVTLRCSPRSGDLSVYWYQQSLDQGLQFLIQYYNGEERAKGNILERFSAQQFPDLHSELNLSSLELGDSALYFCASSGLQGDPPRYGYTFGSGTRLTVV.

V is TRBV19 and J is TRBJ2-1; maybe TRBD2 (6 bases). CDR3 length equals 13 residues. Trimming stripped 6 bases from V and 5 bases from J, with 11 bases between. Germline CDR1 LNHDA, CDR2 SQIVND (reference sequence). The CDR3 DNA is TGTGCCAGTAGGGGATCGGGGGACAATGAGCAGTTCTTC. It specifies CASRGSGDNEQFF.

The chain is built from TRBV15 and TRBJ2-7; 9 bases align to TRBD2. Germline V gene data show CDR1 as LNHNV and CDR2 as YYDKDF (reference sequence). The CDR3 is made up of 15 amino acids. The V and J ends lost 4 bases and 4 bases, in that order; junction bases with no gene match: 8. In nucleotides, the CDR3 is TGTGCCACCAGCACCCGACTAGCGGAACAGTACGAGCAGTACTTC. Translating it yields CATSTRLAEQYEQYF.